This T cell receptor (beta chain) was documented in a study of T cell responses to AZD1222 COVID-19 vaccine. Libraries were prepared by immunoSEQ multiplex PCR; TCRdb keeps only in-frame clonotypes and omits some of them. The sample lists around 99,000 clones; approximately 86% were seen once. This clone was counted only a few times. This clonotype was sampled from an adult in good health. Sequencing used peripheral blood, obtained on day 0 of MenACWY control vaccination.

DNA of the CDR3: TGTGCCAGTAACCAACCGGGACAGGGGAACGAGCAGTACTTC. It yields the protein CASNQPGQGNEQYF. The chain is built from TRBV19 and TRBJ2-7; 10 nucleotides match TRBD1. The CDR3 covers 14 residues. CDR1 and CDR2 (germline): LNHDA, SQIVND (reference sequence). Trimming took 7 bases from V and 5 from J; bases not matched to a gene: 8.